Each of the 19 T cell receptor beta chains below was sequenced from the same sample in a study of T-cell reconstitution after alpha-beta-depleted transplantation in children. Unique molecular identifiers were incorporated during preparation of the TCRbeta library. TCRdb itself ran the PCR reads through MiXCR, one entry per CDR3 protein. The sample yields about 540,000 distinct CDR3 sequences, 18% seen once. The material was PBMCs from the stem cell graft donor, obtained from the stem cell graft. The receptor source for this set is a human donor who donated a stem cell graft to a child with acute lymphoblastic leukemia.

V gene TRBV29-1 combines with J gene TRBJ2-1; 9 bases agree with TRBD2. The CDR3 totals 12 residues. J lost 5 bases, V lost 7 bases, and 3 bases had no gene match. CDR1 and CDR2 (germline): SQVTM, ANQGSEA. CDR3 residues: CSGPSGNNEQFF. In nucleotides, the CDR3 is TGCAGCGGGCCTAGCGGGAACAATGAGCAGTTCTTC.

J is TRBJ2-4 and V is TRBV5-1; TRBD1 might be the D (5 bases). V was shortened by 0 bases and J by 6 bases, with 13 bases between the two germline ends. Germline V lookup: CDR1 SGHRS, CDR2 YFSETQ. This CDR3 has 15 amino acids. The CDR3 sequence is CASSLEGSGPNIQYF. The CDR3 DNA reads as TGCGCCAGCAGCTTGGAGGGGTCAGGGCCAAACATTCAGTACTTC.

This clonotype was recorded at least ten times. The chain recombines TRBV7-9 with TRBJ1-1; 7 bases are a match to TRBD1. The trim removed 4 bases at V and 3 bases at J, leaving 8 bases unmatched. Germline V lookup: CDR1 SEHNR, CDR2 FQNEAQ (reference sequence). The CDR3 spans 15 residues. The CDR3 nucleotides are TGTGCCAGCAGCTCCGGCCAGGGGGAGGACACTGAAGCTTTCTTT. Translation gives CASSSGQGEDTEAFF.

This clonotype has more than one count but fewer than ten. This rearrangement joins TRBV7-2 to TRBJ1-5; 8 bases agree with TRBD1. The V gene end was trimmed by 2 bases and the J gene end by 6 bases; junction bases not matched to a gene: 9. CDR3 length: 16 residues. Germline V lookup: CDR1 SGHTA, CDR2 FQGNSA. The CDR3 nucleotides read TGTGCCAGCAGCTTAAAGAGGACAGGGAGAATTCAGCCCCAGCATTTT. Translation: CASSLKRTGRIQPQHF.

In this sample, this clonotype turned up a few times. CDR3 in amino acids: CASSFQPFSGGMNTEAFF. The CDR3 DNA sequence: TGTGCCAGCAGCTTCCAACCTTTCTCAGGGGGGATGAACACTGAAGCTTTCTTT. The chain combines TRBV7-6 with TRBJ1-1; 7 bases match TRBD1. CDR3 size: 18 residues. Germline-derived CDR1 and CDR2 are SGHVS and FNYEAQ. V lost 3 bases and J lost 0; bases outside the gene matches: 13.

This clonotype was observed a handful of times. The V and J genes are TRBV14 and TRBJ1-2, with 7 bases fitting TRBD1. Looked up from germline, CDR1 is SGHDN and CDR2 is FVKESK. The CDR3 spans 17 residues. Trimming took 3 bases from V and 6 from J; bases not matched to a gene: 16. The CDR3 spells CASSQTGGGFFGDGYTF. The CDR3 DNA follows: TGTGCCAGCAGCCAGACCGGAGGGGGCTTCTTCGGCGATGGCTACACCTTC.

This chain uses TRBV27 with TRBJ1-2; D uncertain. The CDR3 runs 14 residues. In germline, CDR1 is MNHEY, CDR2 SMNVEV (reference sequence). V was clipped by 3 bases and J by 3 bases, with 11 bases between them. Written as DNA, the CDR3 is TGTGCCAGCAGTTTTGGACCCGGGCACTATGGCTACACCTTC. Translating gives CASSFGPGHYGYTF.

This chain links TRBV20-1 with TRBJ2-5, with 7 nucleotides matching TRBD1. The CDR3 covers 12 residues. V shed 5 bases and J 4 bases; nucleotides not matched to a gene: 4. The germline V gene has CDR1 DFQATT and CDR2 SNEGSKA (reference sequence). The CDR3 sequence: CSAETGRETQYF. Here the CDR3 DNA reads TGCAGTGCTGAGACAGGGCGAGAGACCCAGTACTTC.

The V and J genes are TRBV19 and TRBJ1-6; 7 nucleotides align to TRBD1. Germline V gene lookup returns CDR1 LNHDA and CDR2 SQIVND (reference sequence). The CDR3 has 15 amino acids. Trimming cost V 4 bases and J 14 bases; bases outside gene matches: 14. The CDR3 is CASSNLGTALLALHF. DNA for the CDR3: TGTGCCAGTAGTAACCTCGGGACAGCCCTATTGGCCCTCCACTTT.

This rearrangement joins TRBV5-1 to TRBJ1-1; D is perhaps TRBD1 (6 bases). V shed 2 bases and J shed 11 bases, with 13 bases lying between them. CDR1 is SGHRS and CDR2 is YFSETQ in the germline V gene. The CDR3 is made up of 12 amino acids. This CDR3 is CASSFPRGRAFF. CDR3 nucleotide sequence: TGCGCCAGCAGCTTCCCCAGGGGACGGGCTTTCTTT. The complete variable domain, with remaining parts taken from reference TRBV5-1 and TRBJ1-1, reads KAGVTQTPRYLIKTRGQQVTLSCSPISGHRSVSWYQQTPGQGLQFLFEYFSETQRNKGNFPGRFSGRQFSNSRSEMNVSTLELGDSALYLCASSFPRGRAFFGQGTRLTVV.

This clonotype was recorded many times. The chain links TRBV10-2 to TRBJ2-5, with 9 positions matching TRBD2. V shed 4 bases and J 2 bases; nucleotides not matched to a gene: 2. The germline CDR1 and CDR2 sequences are WSHSY and SAAADI. The CDR3 loop spans 14 amino acids. The CDR3: CASSGLAGQETQYF. CDR3 DNA: TGCGCCAGCAGTGGTCTAGCGGGACAAGAGACCCAGTACTTC.

The table lists this clonotype with a few counts. The chain employs TRBV12-3 or TRBV12-4 and TRBJ1-6; perhaps TRBD1 as D (6 bases). The CDR3 is 14 amino acids. Trimming pared 5 bases from V and 9 bases from J, leaving 14 bases between. The CDR3: CASSQQGPASPLHF. The CDR3 DNA reads TGTGCCAGCAGTCAACAGGGACCTGCTTCACCCCTCCACTTT.

V gene TRBV2 combines with J gene TRBJ1-1, with no clear D. The germline V gene encodes CDR1 SNHLY and CDR2 FYNNEI. V lost 1 base to trimming and J lost 0 bases, with 9 bases between them. This CDR3 comprises 15 residues. The CDR3 coding sequence is TGTGCCAGCAGTGAAGTTGGCGGGTTGAACACTGAAGCTTTCTTT. It translates to CASSEVGGLNTEAFF.

V usage is TRBV9 and J usage is TRBJ2-7, with 8 bases lining up with TRBD2. Germline lookup yields CDR1 SGDLS and CDR2 YYNGEE. V dropped 2 bases and J dropped 4; count of bases not matched to a gene: 8. The CDR3 covers 15 residues. The CDR3 spells CASSVSGGLGYEQYF. Here the CDR3 DNA reads TGTGCCAGCAGCGTCTCGGGAGGGCTGGGTTACGAGCAGTACTTC.

The V call is TRBV7-3, the J call TRBJ1-2; D may be TRBD1 (5 bases). The CDR3 sequence is 13 residues long. Germline CDR1 SGHTA, CDR2 FQGTGA. V was trimmed by 2 bases and J by 7 bases, leaving 11 bases between them. Here the CDR3 DNA reads TGTGCCAGCAGCTTAGGGACGTTGGCTGGCTACACCTTC. Translated: CASSLGTLAGYTF.

The CDR3 DNA is TGCGCCAGCAGCCAAGATCTGGGGAATGAGCAGTTCTTC. Its protein is CASSQDLGNEQFF. The chain recombines TRBV4-1 with TRBJ2-1, with D hard to call. V was trimmed by 0 bases and J by 7 bases, leaving 7 bases between them. The CDR3 covers 13 residues. Germline V gives CDR1 MGHRA, CDR2 YSYEKL.

This clonotype came up many times. The gene calls are TRBV4-1 and TRBJ2-7; 8 bases map to TRBD1. Trimming removed 1 base from V and 5 bases from J; junction bases left unmatched: 1. CDR1 is MGHRA, CDR2 YSYEKL, per germline. The CDR3 length is 13 residues. CDR3: CASSQGQGHEQYF. The CDR3 DNA reads as TGCGCCAGCAGCCAAGGACAGGGGCACGAGCAGTACTTC.

This clonotype was detected only once. The V gene is TRBV15, the J gene TRBJ2-1, with 9 bases lining up with TRBD1. Germline loops: CDR1 LNHNV, CDR2 YYDKDF (reference sequence). The CDR3 runs to 17 residues. The trim removed 4 bases at V and 5 bases at J, leaving 12 bases unmatched. CDR3 sequence reads: CATSTGTGFGDHNEQFF. The CDR3 nucleotides are TGTGCCACCAGCACCGGGACAGGGTTTGGGGACCACAATGAGCAGTTCTTC.

V usage is TRBV20-1 and J usage is TRBJ2-3; 7 nucleotides match TRBD1. Per the germline V gene, CDR1 is DFQATT and CDR2 is SNEGSKA (reference sequence). The CDR3 has 11 amino acids. The V segment lost 6 bases and the J segment 5 bases; nucleotides outside the gene matches: 2. In DNA, the CDR3 is TGCAGTGCCCACAGGGGAGATACGCAGTATTTT. Amino acid sequence: CSAHRGDTQYF.